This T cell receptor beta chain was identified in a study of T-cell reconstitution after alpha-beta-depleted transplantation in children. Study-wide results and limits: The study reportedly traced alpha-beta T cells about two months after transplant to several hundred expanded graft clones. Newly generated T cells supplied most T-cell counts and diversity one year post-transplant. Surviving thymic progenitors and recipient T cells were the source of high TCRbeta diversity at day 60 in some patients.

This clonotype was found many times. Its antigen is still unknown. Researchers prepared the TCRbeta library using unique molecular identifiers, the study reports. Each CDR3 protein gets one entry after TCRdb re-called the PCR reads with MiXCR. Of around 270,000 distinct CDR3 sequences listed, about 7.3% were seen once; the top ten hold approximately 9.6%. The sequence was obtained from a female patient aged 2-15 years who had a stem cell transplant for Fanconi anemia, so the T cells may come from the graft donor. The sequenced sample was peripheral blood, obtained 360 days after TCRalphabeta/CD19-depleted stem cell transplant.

CDR3 sequence: CASSKETQYF. In nucleotides, the CDR3 is TGTGCCAGCAGCAAAGAGACCCAGTACTTC. The V and J genes are TRBV12-3 or TRBV12-4 and TRBJ2-5; D unclear. Trimming pared 6 bases from V and 3 bases from J, leaving 2 bases between. The CDR3 is made up of 10 amino acids.